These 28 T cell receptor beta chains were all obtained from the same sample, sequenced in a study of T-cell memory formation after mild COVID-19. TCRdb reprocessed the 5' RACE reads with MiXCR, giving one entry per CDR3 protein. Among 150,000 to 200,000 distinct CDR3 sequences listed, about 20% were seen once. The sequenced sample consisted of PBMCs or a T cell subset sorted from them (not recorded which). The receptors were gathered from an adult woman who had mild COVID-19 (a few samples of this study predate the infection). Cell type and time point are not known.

The CDR3 is CASSLADRDIKGDTEAFF. The CDR3 DNA follows: TGCGCCAGCAGCTTGGCCGACCGGGACATAAAAGGGGACACTGAAGCTTTCTTT. This chain links TRBV5-1 with TRBJ1-1, with D possibly matching TRBD1 (6 bases). The CDR3 contains 18 residues. CDR1 is SGHRS and CDR2 is YFSETQ in the germline V gene. The V and J ends lost 0 bases and 3 bases respectively, with 21 bases between them. The full variable domain, its missing parts supplied by reference TRBV5-1 and TRBJ1-1, is KAGVTQTPRYLIKTRGQQVTLSCSPISGHRSVSWYQQTPGQGLQFLFEYFSETQRNKGNFPGRFSGRQFSNSRSEMNVSTLELGDSALYLCASSLADRDIKGDTEAFFGQGTRLTVV.

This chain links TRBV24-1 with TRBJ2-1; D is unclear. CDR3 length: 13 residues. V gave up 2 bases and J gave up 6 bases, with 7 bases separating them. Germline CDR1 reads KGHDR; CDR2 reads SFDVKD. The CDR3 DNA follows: TGTGCCACCAGTGATTCCAACACCAATGAGCAGTTCTTC. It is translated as CATSDSNTNEQFF.

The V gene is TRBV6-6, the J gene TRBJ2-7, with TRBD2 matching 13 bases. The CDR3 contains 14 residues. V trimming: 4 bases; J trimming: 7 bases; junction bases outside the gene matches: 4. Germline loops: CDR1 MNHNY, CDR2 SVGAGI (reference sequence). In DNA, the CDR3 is TGTGCCAGCAGTTTACTAGCGGGAGGGGAGGAGCAGTACTTC. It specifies CASSLLAGGEEQYF.

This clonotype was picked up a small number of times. The CDR3 DNA sequence: TGTGCCAGCAGTTTGTTGGGTGACAATGAGCAGTTCTTC. Translating gives CASSLLGDNEQFF. The J gene is TRBJ2-1, the V gene TRBV12-3 or TRBV12-4; no definite D call. The CDR3 runs to 13 residues. The V and J ends lost 3 bases and 5 bases respectively, with 8 bases between them.

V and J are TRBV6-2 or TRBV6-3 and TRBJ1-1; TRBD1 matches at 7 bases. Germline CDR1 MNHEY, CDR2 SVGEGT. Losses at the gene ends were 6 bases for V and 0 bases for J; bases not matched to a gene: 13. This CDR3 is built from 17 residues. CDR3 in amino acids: CASSQGTALRLNTEAFF. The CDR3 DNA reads TGTGCCAGCAGCCAAGGGACAGCTTTAAGGTTGAACACTGAAGCTTTCTTT.

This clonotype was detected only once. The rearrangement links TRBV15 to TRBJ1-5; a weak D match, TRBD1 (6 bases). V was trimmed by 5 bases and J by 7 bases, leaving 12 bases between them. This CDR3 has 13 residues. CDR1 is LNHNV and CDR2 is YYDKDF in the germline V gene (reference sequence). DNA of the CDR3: TGTGCCACCAGCGGCAGGGGTTGGCAGCCCCAGCATTTT. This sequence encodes CATSGRGWQPQHF.

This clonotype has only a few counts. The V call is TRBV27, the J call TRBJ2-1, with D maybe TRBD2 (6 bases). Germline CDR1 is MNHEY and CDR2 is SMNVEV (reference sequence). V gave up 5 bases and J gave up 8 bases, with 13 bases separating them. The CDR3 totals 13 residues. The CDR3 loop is CASSRDGGHEQFF. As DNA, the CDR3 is TGTGCCAGCAGTCGGGACGGGGGACATGAGCAGTTCTTC.

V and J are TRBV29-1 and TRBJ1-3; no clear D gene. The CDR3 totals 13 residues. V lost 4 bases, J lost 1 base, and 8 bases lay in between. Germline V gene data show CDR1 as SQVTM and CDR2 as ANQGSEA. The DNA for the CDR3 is TGCAGCGTTGTAGATGATTCTGGAAACACCATATATTTT. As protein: CSVVDDSGNTIYF.

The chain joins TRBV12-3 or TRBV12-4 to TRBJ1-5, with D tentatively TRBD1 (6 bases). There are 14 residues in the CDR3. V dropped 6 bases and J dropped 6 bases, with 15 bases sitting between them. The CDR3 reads CASRSGAQGQPQHF. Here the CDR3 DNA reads TGTGCCAGCAGATCAGGGGCGCAGGGTCAGCCCCAGCATTTT.

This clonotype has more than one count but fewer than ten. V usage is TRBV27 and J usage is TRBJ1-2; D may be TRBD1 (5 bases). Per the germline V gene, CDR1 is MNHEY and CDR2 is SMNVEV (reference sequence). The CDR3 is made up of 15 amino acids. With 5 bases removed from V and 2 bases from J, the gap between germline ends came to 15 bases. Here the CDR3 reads CASSPTGRLNYGYTF. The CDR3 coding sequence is TGTGCCAGCAGTCCGACGGGACGGCTCAACTATGGCTACACCTTC.

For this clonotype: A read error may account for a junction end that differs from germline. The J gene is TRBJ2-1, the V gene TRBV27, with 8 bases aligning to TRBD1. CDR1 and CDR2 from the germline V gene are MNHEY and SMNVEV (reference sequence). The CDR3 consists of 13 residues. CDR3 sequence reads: CDSSRDRYNEQFF. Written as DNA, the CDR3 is TGTGACAGCAGCCGGGACAGGTACAATGAGCAGTTCTTC.

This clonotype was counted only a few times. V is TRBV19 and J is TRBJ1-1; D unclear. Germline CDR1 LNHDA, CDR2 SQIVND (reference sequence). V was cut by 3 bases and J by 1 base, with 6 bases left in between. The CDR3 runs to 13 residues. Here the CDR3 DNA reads TGTGCCAGTAGTATCTCCAGGAACACTGAAGCTTTCTTT. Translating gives CASSISRNTEAFF.

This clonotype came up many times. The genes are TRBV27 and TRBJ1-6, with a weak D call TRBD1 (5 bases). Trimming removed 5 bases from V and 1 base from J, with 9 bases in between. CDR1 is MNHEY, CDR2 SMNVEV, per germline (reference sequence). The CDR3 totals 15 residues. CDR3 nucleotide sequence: TGTGCCAGCAGTGAGACAGAGTCCTATAATTCACCCCTCCACTTT. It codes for CASSETESYNSPLHF.

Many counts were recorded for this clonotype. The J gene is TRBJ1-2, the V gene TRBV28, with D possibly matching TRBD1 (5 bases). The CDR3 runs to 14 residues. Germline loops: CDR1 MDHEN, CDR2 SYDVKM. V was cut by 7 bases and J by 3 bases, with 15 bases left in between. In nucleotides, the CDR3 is TGTGCCAGCACCTTGGGGACGGATTACTATGGCTACACCTTC. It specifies CASTLGTDYYGYTF.

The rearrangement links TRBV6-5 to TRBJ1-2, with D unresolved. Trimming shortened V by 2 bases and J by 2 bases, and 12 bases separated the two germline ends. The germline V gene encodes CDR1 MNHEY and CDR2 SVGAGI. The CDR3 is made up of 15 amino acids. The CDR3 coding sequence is TGTGCCAGCAGTTACGGCTACAGAGAAAACTATGGCTACACCTTC. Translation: CASSYGYRENYGYTF.

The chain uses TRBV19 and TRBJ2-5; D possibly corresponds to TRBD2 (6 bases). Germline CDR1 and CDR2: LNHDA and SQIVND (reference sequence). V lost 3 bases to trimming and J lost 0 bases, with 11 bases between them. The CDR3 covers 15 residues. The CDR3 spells CASSISGVHQETQYF. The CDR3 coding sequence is TGTGCCAGTAGTATTTCGGGAGTTCACCAAGAGACCCAGTACTTC.

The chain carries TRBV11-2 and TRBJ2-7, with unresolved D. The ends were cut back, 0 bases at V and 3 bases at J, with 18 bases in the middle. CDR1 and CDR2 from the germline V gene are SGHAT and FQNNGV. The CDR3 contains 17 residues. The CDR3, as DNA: TGTGCCAGCAGCTTAGATGTTTTCGGAGACACCAACTACGAGCAGTACTTC. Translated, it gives CASSLDVFGDTNYEQYF.

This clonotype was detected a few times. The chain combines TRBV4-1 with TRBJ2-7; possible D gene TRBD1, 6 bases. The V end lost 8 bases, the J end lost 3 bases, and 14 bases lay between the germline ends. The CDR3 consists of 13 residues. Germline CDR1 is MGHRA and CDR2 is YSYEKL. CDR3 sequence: CASGDMGRYEQYF. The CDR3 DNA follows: TGCGCCAGCGGGGACATGGGCCGCTACGAGCAGTACTTC.

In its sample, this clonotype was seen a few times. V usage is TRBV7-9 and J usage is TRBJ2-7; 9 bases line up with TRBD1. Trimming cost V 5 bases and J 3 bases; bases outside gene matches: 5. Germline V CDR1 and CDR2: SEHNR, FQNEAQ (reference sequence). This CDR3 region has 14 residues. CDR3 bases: TGTGCCAGCAGCGCGCCGGACAGGGGCTACGAGCAGTACTTC. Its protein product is CASSAPDRGYEQYF.

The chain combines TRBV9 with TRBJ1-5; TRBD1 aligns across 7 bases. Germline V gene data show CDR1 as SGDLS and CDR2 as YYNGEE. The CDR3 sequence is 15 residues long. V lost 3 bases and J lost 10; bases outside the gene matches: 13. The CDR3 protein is CASSGEPNDRVPQHF. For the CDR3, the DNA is TGTGCCAGCAGCGGAGAACCCAATGACAGGGTTCCCCAGCATTTT.

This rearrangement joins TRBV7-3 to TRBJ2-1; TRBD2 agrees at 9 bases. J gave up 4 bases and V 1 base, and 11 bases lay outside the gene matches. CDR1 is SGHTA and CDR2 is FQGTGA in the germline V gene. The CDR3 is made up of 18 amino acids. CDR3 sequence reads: CASSLIRMAGGKYNEQFF. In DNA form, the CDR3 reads TGTGCCAGCAGCTTAATCCGTATGGCGGGAGGGAAGTACAATGAGCAGTTCTTC.

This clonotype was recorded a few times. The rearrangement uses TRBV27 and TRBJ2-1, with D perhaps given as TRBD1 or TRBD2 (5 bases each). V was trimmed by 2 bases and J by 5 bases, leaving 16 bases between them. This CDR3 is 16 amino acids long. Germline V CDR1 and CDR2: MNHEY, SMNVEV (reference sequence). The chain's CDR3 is CASSLNGARVHNEQFF. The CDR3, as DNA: TGTGCCAGCAGTTTAAACGGGGCTAGGGTACACAATGAGCAGTTCTTC.

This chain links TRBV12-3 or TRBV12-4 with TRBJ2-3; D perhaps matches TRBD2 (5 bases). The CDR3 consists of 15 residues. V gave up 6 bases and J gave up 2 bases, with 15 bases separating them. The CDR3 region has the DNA TGTGCCAGCAGCCGAACCCCGGGGTACACAGATACGCAGTATTTT. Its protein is CASSRTPGYTDTQYF.

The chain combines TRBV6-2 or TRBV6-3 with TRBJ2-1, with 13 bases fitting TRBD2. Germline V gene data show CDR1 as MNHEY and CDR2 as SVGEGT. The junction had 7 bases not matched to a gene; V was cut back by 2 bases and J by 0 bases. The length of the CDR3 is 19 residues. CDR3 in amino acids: CASSYPHRTSGSSYNEQFF. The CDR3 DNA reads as TGTGCCAGCAGTTACCCCCATCGGACTAGCGGGAGCTCCTACAATGAGCAGTTCTTC.

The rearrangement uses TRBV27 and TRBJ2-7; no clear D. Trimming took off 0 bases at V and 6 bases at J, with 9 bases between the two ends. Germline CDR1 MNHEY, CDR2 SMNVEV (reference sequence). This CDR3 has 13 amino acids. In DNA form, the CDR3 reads TGTGCCAGCAGTTTATCCTCGGGTTCCGAGCAGTACTTC. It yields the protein CASSLSSGSEQYF.

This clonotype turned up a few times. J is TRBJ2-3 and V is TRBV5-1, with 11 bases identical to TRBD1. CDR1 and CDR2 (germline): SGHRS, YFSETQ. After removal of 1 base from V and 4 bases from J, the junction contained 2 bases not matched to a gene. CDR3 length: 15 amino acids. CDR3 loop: CASSLRTGGPDTQYF. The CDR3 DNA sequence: TGCGCCAGCAGCTTGCGGACAGGGGGCCCAGATACGCAGTATTTT.

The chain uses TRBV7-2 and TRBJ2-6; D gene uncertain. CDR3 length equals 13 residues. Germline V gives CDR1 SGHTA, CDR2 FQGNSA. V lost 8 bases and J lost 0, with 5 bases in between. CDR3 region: CASGYSGANVLTF. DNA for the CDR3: TGTGCCAGCGGATACTCTGGGGCCAACGTCCTGACTTTC.

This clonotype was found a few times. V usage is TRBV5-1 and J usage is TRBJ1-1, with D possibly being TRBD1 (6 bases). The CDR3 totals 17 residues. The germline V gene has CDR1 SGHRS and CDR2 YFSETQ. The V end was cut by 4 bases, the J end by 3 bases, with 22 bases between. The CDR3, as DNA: TGCGCCAGCAGCCTGGCACCAGCGGGGGGCGCGGACACTGAAGCTTTCTTT. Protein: CASSLAPAGGADTEAFF.